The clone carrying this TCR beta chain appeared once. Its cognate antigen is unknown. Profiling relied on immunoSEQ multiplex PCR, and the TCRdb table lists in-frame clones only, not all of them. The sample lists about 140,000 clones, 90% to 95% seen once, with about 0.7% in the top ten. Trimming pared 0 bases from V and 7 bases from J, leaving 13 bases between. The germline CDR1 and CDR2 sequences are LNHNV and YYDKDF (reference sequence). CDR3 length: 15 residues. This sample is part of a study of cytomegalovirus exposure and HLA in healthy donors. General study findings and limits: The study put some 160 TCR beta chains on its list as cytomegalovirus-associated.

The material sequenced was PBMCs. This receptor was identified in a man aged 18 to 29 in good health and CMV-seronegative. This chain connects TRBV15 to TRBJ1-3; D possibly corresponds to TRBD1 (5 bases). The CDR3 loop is CATSREDYPGNTIYF. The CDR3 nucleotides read TGTGCCACCAGCAGAGAGGATTATCCAGGGAACACCATATATTTT.